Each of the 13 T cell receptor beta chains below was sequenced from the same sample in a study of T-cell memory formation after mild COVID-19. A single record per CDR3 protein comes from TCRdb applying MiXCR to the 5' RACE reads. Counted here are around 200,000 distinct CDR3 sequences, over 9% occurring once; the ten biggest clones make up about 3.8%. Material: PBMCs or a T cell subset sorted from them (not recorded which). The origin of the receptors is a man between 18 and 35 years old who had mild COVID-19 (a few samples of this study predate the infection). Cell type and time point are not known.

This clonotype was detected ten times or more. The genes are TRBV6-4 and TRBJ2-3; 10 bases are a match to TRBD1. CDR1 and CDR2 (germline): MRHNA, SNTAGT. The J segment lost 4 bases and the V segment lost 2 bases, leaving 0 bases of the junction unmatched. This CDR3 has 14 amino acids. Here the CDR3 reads CASSDGTGADTQYF. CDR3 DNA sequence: TGTGCCAGCAGTGACGGGACAGGGGCAGATACGCAGTATTTT.

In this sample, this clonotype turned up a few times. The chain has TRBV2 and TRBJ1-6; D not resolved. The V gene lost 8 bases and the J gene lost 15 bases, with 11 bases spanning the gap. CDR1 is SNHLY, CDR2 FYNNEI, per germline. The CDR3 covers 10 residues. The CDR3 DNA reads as TGTGCCAGCGCGGCTAATAGCCTCCACTTT. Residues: CASAANSLHF.

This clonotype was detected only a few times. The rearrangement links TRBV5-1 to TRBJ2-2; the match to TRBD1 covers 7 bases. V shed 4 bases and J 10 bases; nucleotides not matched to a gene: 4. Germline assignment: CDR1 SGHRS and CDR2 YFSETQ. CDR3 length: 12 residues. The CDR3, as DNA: TGCGCCAGCAGCCGTGACAGGGAGGAGCTGTTTTTT. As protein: CASSRDREELFF.

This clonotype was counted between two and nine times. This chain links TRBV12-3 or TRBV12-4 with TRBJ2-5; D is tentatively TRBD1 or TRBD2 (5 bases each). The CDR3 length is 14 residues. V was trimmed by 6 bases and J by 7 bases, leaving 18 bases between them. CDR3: CASSFGTAKGTQYF. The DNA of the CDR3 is TGTGCCAGCAGCTTTGGGACGGCGAAAGGGACCCAGTACTTC.

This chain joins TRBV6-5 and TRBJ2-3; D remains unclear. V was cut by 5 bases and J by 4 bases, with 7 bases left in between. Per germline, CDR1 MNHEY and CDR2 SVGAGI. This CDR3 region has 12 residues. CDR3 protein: CASSRSPDTQYF. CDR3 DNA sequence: TGTGCCAGCAGTCGTAGTCCAGATACGCAGTATTTT.

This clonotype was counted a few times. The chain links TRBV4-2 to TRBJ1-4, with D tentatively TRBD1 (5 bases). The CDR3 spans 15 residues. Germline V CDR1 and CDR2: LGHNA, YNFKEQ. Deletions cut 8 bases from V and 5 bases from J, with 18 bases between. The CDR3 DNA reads TGTGCCAGCCAAGTCCGGGCAGGGTCGAATGAAAAACTGTTTTTT. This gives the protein CASQVRAGSNEKLFF.

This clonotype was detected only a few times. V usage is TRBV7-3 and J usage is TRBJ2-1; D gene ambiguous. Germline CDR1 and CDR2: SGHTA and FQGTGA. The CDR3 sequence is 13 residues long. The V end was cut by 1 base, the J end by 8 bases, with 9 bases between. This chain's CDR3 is CASSLNPRDEQFF. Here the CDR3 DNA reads TGTGCCAGCAGCTTAAACCCCCGGGATGAGCAGTTCTTC.

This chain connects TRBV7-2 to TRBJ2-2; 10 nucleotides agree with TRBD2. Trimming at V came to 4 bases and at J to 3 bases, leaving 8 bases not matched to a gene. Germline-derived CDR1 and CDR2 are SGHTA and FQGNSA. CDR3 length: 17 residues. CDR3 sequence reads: CASSSPAAGGYTGELFF. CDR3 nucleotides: TGTGCCAGCAGCTCCCCTGCAGCGGGGGGGTACACCGGGGAGCTGTTTTTT.

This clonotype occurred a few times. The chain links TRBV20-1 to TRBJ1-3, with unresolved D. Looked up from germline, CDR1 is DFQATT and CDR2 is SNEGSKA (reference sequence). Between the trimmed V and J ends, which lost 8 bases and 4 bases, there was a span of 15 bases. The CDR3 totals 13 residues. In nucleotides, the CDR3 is TGCAGTACCCGTAGACCCTCGGGAAACACCATATATTTT. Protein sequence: CSTRRPSGNTIYF.

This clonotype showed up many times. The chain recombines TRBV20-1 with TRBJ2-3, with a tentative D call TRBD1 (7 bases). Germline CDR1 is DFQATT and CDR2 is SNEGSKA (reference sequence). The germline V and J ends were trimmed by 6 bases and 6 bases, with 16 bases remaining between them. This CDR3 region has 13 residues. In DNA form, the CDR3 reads TGCAGTGCGCGGGGCGAGGGGGCGGATACGCAGTATTTT. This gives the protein CSARGEGADTQYF.

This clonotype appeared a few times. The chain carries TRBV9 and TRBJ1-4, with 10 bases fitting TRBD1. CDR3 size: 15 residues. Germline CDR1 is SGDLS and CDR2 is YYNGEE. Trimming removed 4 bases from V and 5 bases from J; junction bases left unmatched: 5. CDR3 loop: CASSSRDRGNEKLFF. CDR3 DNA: TGTGCCAGCAGCTCCAGGGACAGGGGAAATGAAAAACTGTTTTTT. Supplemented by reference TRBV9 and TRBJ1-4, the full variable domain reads DSGVTQTPKHLITATGQRVTLRCSPRSGDLSVYWYQQSLDQGLQFLIQYYNGEERAKGNILERFSAQQFPDLHSELNLSSLELGDSALYFCASSSRDRGNEKLFFGSGTQLSVL.

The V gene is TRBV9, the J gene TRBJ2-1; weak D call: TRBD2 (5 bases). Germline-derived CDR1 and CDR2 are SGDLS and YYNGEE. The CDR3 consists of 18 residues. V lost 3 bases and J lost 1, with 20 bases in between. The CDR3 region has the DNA TGTGCCAGCAGCGCCCGAGCCCCTCTAGCTTCGTCCTACAATGAGCAGTTCTTC. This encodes CASSARAPLASSYNEQFF.

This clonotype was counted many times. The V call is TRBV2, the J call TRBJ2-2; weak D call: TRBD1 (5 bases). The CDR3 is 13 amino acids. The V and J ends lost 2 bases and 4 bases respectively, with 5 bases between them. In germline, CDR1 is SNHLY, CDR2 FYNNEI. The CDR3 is CASSERGTGELFF. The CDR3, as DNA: TGTGCCAGCAGTGAAAGGGGCACCGGGGAGCTGTTTTTT.